The clone carrying this T cell receptor (beta chain) has only a few counts. The sample belongs to a study of blood T cell repertoires in COVID-19. About the study: Whether acute or convalescent, the COVID-19 samples came from the United States, Italy and Spain. From T cells, B-cell-depleted T cells, or PBMCs came the material, which was cDNA or gDNA.

In the original workflow: How many nucleated cells were present was estimated from reference gene primer amplification. The table came from immunoSEQ multiplex PCR; TCRdb's copy has only in-frame clones and leaves some out. The V and J calls and the clone size are those of that table, but D and trimming were determined from the DNA. The repertoire holds 130,000 to 150,000 clones, with about four fifths as singletons. CDR3 length: 16 amino acids. The germline gives CDR1 LGHDT, CDR2 YNNKEL (reference sequence). Unmatched junction bases numbered 11, after V lost 4 bases and J lost 4 bases. This TCR derives from a man aged 65 to 85 who had recovered from COVID-19. Specimen: peripheral blood. The V and J genes are TRBV3-1 (or the pseudogene TRBV3-2) and TRBJ2-7; 9 bases fit TRBD2. CDR3 in amino acids: CASSLERLAGWYEQYF. In DNA, the CDR3 is TGTGCCAGCAGCCTAGAACGTCTAGCGGGATGGTACGAGCAGTACTTC.